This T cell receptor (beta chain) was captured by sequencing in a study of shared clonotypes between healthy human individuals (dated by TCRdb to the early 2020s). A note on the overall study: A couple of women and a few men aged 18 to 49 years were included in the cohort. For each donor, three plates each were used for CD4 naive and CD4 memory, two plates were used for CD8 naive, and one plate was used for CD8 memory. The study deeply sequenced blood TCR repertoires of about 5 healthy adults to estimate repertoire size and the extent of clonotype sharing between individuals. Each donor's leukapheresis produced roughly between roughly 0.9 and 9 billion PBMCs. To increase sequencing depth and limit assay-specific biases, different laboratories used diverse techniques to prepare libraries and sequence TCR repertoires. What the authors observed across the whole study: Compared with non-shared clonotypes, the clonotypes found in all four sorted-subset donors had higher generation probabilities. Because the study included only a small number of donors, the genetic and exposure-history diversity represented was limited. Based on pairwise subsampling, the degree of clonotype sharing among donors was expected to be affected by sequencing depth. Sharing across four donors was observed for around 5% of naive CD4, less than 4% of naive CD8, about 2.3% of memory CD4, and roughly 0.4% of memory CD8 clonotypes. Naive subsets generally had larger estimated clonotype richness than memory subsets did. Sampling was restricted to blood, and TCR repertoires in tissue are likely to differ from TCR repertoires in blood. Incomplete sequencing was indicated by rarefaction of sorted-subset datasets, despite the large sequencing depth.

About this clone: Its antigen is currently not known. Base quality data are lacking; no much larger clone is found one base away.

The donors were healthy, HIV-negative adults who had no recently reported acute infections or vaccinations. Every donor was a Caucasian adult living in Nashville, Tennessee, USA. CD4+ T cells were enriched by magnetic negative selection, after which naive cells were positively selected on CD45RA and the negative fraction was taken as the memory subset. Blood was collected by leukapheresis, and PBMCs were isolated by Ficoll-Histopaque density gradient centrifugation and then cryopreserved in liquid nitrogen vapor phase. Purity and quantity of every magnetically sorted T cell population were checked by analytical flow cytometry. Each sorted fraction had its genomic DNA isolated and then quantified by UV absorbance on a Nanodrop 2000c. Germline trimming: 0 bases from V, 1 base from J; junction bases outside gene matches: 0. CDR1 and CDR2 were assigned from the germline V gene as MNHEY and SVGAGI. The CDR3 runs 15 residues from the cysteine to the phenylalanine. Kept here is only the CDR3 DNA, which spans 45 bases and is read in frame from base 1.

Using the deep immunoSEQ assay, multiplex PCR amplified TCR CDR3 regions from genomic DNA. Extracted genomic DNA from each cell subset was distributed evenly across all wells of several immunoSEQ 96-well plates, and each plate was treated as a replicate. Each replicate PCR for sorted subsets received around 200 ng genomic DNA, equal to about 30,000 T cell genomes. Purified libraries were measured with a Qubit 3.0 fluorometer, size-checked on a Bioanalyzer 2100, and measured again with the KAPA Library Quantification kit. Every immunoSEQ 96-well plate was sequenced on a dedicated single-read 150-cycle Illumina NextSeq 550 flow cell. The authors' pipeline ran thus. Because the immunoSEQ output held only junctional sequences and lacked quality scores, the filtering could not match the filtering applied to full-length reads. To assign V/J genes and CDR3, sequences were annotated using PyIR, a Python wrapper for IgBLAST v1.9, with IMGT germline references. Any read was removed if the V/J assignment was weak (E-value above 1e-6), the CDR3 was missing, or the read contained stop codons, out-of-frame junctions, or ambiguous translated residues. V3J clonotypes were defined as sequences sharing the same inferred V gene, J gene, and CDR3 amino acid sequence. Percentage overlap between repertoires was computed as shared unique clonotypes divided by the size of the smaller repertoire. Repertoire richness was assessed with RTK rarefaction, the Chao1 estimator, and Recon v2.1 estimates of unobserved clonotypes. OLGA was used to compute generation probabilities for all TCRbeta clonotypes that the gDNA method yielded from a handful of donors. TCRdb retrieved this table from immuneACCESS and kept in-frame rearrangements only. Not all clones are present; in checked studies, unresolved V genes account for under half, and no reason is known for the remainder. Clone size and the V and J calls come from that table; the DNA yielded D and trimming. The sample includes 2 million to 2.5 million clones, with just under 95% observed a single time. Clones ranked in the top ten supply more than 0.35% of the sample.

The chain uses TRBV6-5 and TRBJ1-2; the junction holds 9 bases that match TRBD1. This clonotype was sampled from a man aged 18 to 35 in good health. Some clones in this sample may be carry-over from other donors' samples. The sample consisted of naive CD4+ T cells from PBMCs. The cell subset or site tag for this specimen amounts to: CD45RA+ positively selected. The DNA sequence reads TGTGCCAGCAGTTACTCGACAGGGGGTAACTATGGCTACACCTTC. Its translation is CASSYSTGGNYGYTF.